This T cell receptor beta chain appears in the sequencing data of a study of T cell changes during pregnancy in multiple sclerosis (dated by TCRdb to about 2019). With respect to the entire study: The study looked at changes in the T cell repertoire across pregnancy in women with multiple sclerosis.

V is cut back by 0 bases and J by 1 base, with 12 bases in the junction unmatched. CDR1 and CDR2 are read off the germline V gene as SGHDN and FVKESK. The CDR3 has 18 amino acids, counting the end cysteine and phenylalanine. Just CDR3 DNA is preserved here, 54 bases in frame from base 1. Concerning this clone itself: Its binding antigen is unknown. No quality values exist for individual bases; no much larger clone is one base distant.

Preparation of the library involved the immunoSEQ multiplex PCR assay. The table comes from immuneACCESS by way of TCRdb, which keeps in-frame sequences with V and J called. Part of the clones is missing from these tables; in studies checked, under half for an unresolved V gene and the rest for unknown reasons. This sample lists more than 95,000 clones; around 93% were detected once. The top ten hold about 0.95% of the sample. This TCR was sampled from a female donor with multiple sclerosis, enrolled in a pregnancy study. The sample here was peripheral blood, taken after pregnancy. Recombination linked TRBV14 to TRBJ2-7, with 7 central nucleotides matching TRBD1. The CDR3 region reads CASSQEVLEGAMSYEQYF. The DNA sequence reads TGTGCCAGCAGCCAAGAGGTCCTCGAGGGGGCAATGTCCTACGAGCAGTACTTC.